This TCR beta chain came from a study of identical twins. Every one of the donors was a healthy Caucasian. Using its own MiXCR run on the 5' RACE reads, TCRdb lists one record per CDR3 protein. This sample has 350,000 to 600,000 distinct CDR3 sequences, with over 12% found just once. Study-wide findings and caveats: Sequences that were beta out-of-frame showed weaker excess twin sharing. The authors noted that invariant MAIT and iNKT cells could partly confound zero-insertion analyses.

The V and J ends lost 0 bases and 7 bases respectively, with 12 bases between them. CDR1 is SGHDN and CDR2 is FVKESK in the germline V gene. The CDR3 length is 14 residues. The table lists this clonotype with a few counts. Its specificity is not known. The sample also formed part of further work on yellow fever vaccine responses in identical twins.

The origin of this receptor is a young woman in good health. The rearrangement joins TRBV14 to TRBJ1-2; D gene ambiguous. The sequenced material came from CD4+ T cells sorted from blood. CDR3 nucleotide sequence: TGTGCCAGCAGCCAAGAAATAGGGCGTGGTGGCTACACCTTC. It specifies CASSQEIGRGGYTF.